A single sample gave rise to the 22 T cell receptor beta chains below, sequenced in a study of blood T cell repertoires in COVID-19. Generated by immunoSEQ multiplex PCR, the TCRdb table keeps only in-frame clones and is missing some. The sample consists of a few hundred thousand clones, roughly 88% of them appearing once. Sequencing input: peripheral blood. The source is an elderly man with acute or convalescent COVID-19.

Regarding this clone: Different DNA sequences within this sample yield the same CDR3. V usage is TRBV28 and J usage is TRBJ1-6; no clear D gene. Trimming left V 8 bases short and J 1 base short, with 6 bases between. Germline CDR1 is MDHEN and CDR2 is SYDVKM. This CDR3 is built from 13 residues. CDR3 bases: TGTGCCAGCCTCTCGTCCTATAATTCACCCCTCCACTTT. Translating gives CASLSSYNSPLHF.

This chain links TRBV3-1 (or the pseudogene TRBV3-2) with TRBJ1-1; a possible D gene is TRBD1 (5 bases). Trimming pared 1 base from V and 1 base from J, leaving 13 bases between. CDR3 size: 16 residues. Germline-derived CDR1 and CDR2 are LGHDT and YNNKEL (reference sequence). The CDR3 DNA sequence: TGTGCCAGCAGCCAAGGGCCAGGGAGGAGGAACACTGAAGCTTTCTTT. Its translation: CASSQGPGRRNTEAFF.

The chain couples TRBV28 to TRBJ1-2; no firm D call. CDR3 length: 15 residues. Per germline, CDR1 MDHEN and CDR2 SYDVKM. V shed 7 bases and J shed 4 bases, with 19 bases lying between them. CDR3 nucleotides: TGTGCCAGCATCCCAACGGGAGGGCGAGGCTATGGCTACACCTTC. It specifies CASIPTGGRGYGYTF.

CDR3 protein: CASSQETAGNEKLFF. The CDR3 DNA follows: TGTGCCAGTAGTCAAGAGACAGCCGGTAATGAAAAACTGTTTTTT. The rearrangement uses TRBV19 and TRBJ1-4; TRBD1 is a possible D gene (5 bases). Germline V gene sequence: CDR1 LNHDA, CDR2 SQIVND (reference sequence). The CDR3 is made up of 15 amino acids. The V and J ends lost 5 bases and 4 bases respectively, with 14 bases between them.

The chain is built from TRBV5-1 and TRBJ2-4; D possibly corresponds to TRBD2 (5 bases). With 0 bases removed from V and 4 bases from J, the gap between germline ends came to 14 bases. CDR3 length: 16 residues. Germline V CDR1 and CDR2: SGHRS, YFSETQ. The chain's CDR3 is CASSLDFGLAKNIQYF. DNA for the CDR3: TGCGCCAGCAGCTTGGACTTTGGCCTAGCAAAAAACATTCAGTACTTC. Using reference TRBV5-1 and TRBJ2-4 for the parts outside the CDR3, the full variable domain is KAGVTQTPRYLIKTRGQQVTLSCSPISGHRSVSWYQQTPGQGLQFLFEYFSETQRNKGNFPGRFSGRQFSNSRSEMNVSTLELGDSALYLCASSLDFGLAKNIQYFGAGTRLSVL.

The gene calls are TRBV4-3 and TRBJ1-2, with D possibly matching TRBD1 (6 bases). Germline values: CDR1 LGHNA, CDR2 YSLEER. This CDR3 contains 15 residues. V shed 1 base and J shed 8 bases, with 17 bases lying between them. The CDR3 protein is CASSQGESLGGGYTF. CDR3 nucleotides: TGCGCCAGCAGCCAAGGGGAATCCCTAGGGGGAGGCTACACCTTC.

The CDR3 loop reads CSVEGKGAGYGYTF. CDR3 sequence (DNA): TGCAGCGTTGAAGGCAAGGGGGCGGGCTATGGCTACACCTTC. The V and J genes are TRBV29-1 and TRBJ1-2, with 7 bases fitting TRBD1. The CDR3 runs to 14 residues. The V and J ends lost 1 base and 4 bases, in that order; junction bases with no gene match: 6. The germline gives CDR1 SQVTM, CDR2 ANQGSEA.

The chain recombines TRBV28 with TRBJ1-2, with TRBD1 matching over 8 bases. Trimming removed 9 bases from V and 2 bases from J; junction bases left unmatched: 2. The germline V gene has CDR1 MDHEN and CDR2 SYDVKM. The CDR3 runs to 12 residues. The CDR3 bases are TGTGCCAGTGGACAGGGCAACTATGGCTACACCTTC. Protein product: CASGQGNYGYTF.

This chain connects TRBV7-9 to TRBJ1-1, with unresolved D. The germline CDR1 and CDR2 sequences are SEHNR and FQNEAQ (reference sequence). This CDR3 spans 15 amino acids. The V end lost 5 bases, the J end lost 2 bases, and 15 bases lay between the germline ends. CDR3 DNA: TGTGCCAGCAGCCAAGGTACTAACTCAAACACTGAAGCTTTCTTT. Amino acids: CASSQGTNSNTEAFF.

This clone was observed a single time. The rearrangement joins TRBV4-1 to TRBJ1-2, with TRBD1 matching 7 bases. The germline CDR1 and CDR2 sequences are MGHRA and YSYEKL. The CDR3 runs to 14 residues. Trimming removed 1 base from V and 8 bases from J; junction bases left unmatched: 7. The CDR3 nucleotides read TGCGCCAGCAGCCAAGTGACAGGGATGAGCGGCTACACCTTC. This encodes CASSQVTGMSGYTF.

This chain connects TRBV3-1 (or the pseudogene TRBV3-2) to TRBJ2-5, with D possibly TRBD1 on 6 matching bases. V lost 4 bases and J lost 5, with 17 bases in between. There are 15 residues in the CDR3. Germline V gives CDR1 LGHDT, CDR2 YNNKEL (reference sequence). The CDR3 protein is CASSLDRNSGETQYF. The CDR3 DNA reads TGTGCCAGCAGCCTCGACAGGAACTCTGGGGAGACCCAGTACTTC.

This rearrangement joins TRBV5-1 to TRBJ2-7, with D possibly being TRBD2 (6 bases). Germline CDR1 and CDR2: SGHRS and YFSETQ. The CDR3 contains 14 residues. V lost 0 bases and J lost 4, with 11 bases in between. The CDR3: CASSLDSGGYEQYF. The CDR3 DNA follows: TGCGCCAGCAGCTTGGACTCCGGGGGATACGAGCAGTACTTC.

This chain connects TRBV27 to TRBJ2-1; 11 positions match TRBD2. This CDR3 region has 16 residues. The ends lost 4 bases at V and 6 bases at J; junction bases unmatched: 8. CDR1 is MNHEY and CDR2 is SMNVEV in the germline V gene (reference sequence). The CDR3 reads CASSSGLAGDSNEQFF. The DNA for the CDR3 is TGTGCCAGCAGTTCCGGACTAGCGGGCGACTCCAATGAGCAGTTCTTC.

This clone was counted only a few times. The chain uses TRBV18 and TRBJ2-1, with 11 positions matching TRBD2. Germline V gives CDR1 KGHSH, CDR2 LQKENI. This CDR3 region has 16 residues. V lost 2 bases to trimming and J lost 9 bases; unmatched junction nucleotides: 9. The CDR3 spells CASSPRALAGVGEQFF. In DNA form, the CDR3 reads TGTGCCAGCTCACCAAGGGCACTAGCGGGAGTGGGTGAGCAGTTCTTC.

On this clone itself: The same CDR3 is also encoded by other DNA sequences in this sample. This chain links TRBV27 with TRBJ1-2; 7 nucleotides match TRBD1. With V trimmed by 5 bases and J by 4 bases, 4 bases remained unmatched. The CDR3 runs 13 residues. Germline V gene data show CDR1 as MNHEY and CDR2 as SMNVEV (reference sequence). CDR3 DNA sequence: TGTGCCAGCAGTCTCAGACAGGGCTATGGCTACACCTTC. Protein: CASSLRQGYGYTF.

CDR3 region: CASSSSGTGEYQPQHF. In nucleotides, the CDR3 is TGTGCCAGCAGTTCGTCGGGTACAGGGGAGTATCAGCCCCAGCATTTT. The V and J genes are TRBV28 and TRBJ1-5, with TRBD1 identical over 7 bases. V shed 4 bases, J shed 5 bases, and the junction held 11 bases outside the gene matches. The CDR3 is made up of 16 amino acids. CDR1 MDHEN and CDR2 SYDVKM come from the germline V gene.

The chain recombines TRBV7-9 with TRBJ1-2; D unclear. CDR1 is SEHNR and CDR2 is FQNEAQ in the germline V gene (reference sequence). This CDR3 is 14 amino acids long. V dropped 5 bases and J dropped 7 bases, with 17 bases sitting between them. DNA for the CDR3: TGTGCCAGCAGCCCCCGGGAGGGCAAGGGTGGCTACACCTTC. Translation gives CASSPREGKGGYTF.

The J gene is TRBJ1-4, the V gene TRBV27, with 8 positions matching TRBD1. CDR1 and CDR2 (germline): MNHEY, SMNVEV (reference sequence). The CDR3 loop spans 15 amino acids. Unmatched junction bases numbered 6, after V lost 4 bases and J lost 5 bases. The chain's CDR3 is CASSSTRTGNEKLFF. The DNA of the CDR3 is TGTGCCAGCAGTTCTACCCGGACAGGGAATGAAAAACTGTTTTTT. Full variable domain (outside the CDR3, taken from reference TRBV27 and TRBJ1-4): EAQVTQNPRYLITVTGKKLTVTCSQNMNHEYMSWYRQDPGLGLRQIYYSMNVEVTDKGDVPEGYKVSRKEKRNFPLILESPSPNQTSLYFCASSSTRTGNEKLFFGSGTQLSVL.

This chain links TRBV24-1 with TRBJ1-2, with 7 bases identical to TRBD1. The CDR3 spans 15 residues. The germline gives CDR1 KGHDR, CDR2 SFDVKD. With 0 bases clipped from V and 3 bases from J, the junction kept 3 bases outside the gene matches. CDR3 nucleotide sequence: TGTGCCACCAGTGATTTGAACAGGGGAGACTATGGCTACACCTTC. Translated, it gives CATSDLNRGDYGYTF.

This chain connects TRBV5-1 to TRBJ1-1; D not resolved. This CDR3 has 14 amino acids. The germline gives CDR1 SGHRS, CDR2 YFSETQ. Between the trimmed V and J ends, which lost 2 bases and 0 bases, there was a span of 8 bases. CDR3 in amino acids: CASSFDTLNTEAFF. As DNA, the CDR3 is TGCGCCAGCAGCTTCGACACCTTGAACACTGAAGCTTTCTTT.

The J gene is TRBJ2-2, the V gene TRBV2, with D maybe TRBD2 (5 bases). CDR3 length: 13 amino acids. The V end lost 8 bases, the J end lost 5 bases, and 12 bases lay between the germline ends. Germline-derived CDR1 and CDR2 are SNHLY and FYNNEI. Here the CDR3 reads CASGRRGTGELFF. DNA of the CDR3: TGTGCCAGCGGGAGACGGGGTACCGGGGAGCTGTTTTTT.

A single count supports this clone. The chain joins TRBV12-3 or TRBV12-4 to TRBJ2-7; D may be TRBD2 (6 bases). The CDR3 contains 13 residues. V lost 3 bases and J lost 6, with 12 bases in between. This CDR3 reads CASSFKVGGEQYF. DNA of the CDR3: TGTGCCAGCAGTTTCAAGGTGGGAGGCGAGCAGTACTTC.